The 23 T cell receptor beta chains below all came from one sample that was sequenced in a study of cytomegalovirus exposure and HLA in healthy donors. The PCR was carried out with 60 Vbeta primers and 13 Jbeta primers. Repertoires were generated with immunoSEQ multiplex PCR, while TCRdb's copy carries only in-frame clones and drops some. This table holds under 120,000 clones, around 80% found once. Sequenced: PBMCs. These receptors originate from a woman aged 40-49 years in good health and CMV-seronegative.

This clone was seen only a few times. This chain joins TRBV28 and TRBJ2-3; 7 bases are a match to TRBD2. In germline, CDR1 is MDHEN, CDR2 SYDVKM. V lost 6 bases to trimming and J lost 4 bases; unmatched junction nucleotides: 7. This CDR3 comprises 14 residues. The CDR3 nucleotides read TGTGCCAGCAGACAAGCGGGATTCGCAGATACGCAGTATTTT. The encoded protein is CASRQAGFADTQYF.

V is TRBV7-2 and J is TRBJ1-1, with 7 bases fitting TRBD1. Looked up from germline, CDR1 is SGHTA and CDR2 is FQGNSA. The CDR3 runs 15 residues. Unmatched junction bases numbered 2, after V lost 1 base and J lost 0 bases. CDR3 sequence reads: CASSLVGQLNTEAFF. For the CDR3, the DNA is TGTGCCAGCAGCTTAGTGGGACAGCTGAACACTGAAGCTTTCTTT.

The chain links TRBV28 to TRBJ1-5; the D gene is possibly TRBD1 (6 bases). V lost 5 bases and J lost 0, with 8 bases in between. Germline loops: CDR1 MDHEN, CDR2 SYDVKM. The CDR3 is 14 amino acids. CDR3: CASSDRFSNQPQHF. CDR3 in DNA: TGTGCCAGCAGTGACAGGTTTAGCAATCAGCCCCAGCATTTT. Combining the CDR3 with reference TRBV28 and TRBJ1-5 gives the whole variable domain DVKVTQSSRYLVKRTGEKVFLECVQDMDHENMFWYRQDPGLGLRLIYFSYDVKMKEKGDIPEGYSVSREKKERFSLILESASTNQTSMYLCASSDRFSNQPQHFGDGTRLSIL.

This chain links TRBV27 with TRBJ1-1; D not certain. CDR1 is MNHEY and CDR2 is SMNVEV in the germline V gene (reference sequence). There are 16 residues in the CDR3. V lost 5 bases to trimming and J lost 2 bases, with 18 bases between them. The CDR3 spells CASSPILGEGNTEAFF. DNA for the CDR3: TGTGCCAGCAGTCCGATACTCGGAGAAGGAAACACTGAAGCTTTCTTT.

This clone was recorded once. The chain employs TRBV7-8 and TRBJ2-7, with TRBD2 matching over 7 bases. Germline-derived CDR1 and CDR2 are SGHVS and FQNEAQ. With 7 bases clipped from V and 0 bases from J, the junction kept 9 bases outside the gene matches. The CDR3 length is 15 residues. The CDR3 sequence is CASTSIAGSSYEQYF. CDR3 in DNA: TGTGCCAGCACCTCTATAGCGGGTAGCTCCTACGAGCAGTACTTC.

CDR3 loop: CASRDRGLANTEAFF. For the CDR3, the DNA is TGTGCCAGCAGGGATAGGGGACTGGCGAACACTGAAGCTTTCTTT. The J gene is TRBJ1-1, the V gene TRBV7-2; a possible D gene is TRBD1 (5 bases). Trimming took off 6 bases at V and 1 base at J, with 15 bases between the two ends. The germline gives CDR1 SGHTA, CDR2 FQGNSA. The CDR3 runs to 15 residues. Together with reference TRBV7-2 and TRBJ1-1, the CDR3 gives the full variable domain: GAGVSQSPSNKVTEKGKDVELRCDPISGHTALYWYRQSLGQGLEFLIYFQGNSAPDKSGLPSDRFSAERTGGSVSTLTIQRTQQEDSAVYLCASRDRGLANTEAFFGQGTRLTVV.

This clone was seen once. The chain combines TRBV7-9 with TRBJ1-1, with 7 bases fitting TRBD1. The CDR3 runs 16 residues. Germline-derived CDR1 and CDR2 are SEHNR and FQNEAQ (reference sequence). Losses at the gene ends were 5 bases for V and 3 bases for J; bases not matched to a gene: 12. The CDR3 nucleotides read TGTGCCAGCAGCCAACAGGGAAGGGGGCTTTACACTGAAGCTTTCTTT. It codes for CASSQQGRGLYTEAFF.

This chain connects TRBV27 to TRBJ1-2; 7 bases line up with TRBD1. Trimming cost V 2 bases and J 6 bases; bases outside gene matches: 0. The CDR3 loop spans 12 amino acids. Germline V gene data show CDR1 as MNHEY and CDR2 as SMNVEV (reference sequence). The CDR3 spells CASSLQGDGYTF. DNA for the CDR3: TGTGCCAGCAGTTTACAGGGGGATGGCTACACCTTC.

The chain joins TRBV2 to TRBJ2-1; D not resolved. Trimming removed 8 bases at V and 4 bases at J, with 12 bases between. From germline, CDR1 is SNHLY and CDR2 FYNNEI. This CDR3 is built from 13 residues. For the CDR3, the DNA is TGTGCCAGCCTTCAGATGTCTTACAATGAGCAGTTCTTC. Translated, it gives CASLQMSYNEQFF.

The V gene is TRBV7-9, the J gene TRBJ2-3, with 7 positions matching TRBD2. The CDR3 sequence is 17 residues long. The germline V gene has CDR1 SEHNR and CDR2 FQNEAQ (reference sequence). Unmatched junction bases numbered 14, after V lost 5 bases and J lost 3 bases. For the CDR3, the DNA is TGTGCCAGCAGCCCCACCTGGGACTACCACACAACAGATACGCAGTATTTT. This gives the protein CASSPTWDYHTTDTQYF.

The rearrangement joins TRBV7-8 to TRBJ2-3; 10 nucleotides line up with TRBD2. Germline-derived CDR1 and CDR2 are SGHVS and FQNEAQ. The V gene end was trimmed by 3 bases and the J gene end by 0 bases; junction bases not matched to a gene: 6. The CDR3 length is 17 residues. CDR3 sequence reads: CASSFDPGLASTDTQYF. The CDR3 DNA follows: TGTGCCAGCAGCTTTGACCCGGGACTAGCGAGCACAGATACGCAGTATTTT.

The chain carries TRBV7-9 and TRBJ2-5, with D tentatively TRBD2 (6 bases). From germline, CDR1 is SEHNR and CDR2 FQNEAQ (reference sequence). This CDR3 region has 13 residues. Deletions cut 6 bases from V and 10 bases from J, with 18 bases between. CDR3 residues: CASSYPIIGSQYF. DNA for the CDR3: TGTGCCAGCAGTTATCCGATTATCGGGAGCCAGTACTTC. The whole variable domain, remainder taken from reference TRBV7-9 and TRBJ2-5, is DTGVSQNPRHKITKRGQNVTFRCDPISEHNRLYWYRQTLGQGPEFLTYFQNEAQLEKSRLLSDRFSAERPKGSFSTLEIQRTEQGDSAMYLCASSYPIIGSQYFGPGTRLLVL.

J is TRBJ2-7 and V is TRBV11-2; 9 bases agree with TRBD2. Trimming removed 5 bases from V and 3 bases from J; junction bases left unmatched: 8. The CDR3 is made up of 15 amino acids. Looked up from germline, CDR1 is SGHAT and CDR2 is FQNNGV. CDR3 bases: TGTGCCAGCAGCCCATCGACTAGCGGATTCTACGAGCAGTACTTC. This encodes CASSPSTSGFYEQYF.

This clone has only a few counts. The DNA of the CDR3 is TGTGCCAGCAGTCCCGACAGAGACGGGAACACCGGGGAGCTGTTTTTT. Its protein product is CASSPDRDGNTGELFF. The chain carries TRBV6-4 and TRBJ2-2; D perhaps matches TRBD1 (5 bases). Germline V gives CDR1 MRHNA, CDR2 SNTAGT. CDR3 length: 16 amino acids. V was shortened by 5 bases and J by 1 base, with 14 bases between the two germline ends.

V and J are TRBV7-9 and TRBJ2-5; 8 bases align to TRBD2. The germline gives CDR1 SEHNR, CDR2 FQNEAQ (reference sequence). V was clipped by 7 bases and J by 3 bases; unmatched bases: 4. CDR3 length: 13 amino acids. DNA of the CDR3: TGTGCCAGCACCGGGGGGGGGAAAGAGACCCAGTACTTC. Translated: CASTGGGKETQYF.

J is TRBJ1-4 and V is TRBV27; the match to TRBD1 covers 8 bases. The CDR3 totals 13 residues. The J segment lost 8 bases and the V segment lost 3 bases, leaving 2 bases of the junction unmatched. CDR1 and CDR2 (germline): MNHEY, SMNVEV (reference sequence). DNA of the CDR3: TGTGCCAGCAGTTTGACAGGGGAGGAAAAACTGTTTTTT. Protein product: CASSLTGEEKLFF. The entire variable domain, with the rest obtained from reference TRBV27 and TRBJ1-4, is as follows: EAQVTQNPRYLITVTGKKLTVTCSQNMNHEYMSWYRQDPGLGLRQIYYSMNVEVTDKGDVPEGYKVSRKEKRNFPLILESPSPNQTSLYFCASSLTGEEKLFFGSGTQLSVL.

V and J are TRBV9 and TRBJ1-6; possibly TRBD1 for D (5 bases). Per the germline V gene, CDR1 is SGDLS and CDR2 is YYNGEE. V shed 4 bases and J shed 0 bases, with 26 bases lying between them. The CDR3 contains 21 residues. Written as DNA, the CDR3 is TGTGCCAGCAGCCCGCTCCCCGGGGGGGGTGGTTCGGACTCCTATAATTCACCCCTCCACTTT. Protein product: CASSPLPGGGGSDSYNSPLHF.

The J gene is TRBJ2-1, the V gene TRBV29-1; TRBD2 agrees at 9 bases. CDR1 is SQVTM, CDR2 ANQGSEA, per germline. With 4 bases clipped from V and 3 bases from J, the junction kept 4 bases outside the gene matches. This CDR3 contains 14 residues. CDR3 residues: CSVVSGRGYNEQFF. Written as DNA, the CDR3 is TGCAGCGTTGTTAGCGGGAGAGGCTACAATGAGCAGTTCTTC.

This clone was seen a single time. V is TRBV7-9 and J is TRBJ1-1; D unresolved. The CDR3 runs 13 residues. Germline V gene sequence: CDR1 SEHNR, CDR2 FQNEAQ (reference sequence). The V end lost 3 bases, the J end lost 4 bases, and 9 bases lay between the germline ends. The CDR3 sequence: CASSFFEGTEAFF. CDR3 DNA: TGTGCCAGCAGCTTTTTTGAGGGCACTGAAGCTTTCTTT.

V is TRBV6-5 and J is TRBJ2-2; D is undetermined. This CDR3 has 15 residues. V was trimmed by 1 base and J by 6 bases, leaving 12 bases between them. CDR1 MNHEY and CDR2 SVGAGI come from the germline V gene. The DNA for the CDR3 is TGTGCCAGCAGTTACTTTGACACCGAAGCCGGGGAGCTGTTTTTT. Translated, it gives CASSYFDTEAGELFF.

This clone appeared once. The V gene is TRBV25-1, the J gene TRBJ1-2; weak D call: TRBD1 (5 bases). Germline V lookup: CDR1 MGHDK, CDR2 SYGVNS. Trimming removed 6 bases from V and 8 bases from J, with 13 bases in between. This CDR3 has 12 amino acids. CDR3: CASRNQGIGYTF. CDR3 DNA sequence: TGTGCCAGCAGGAACCAGGGAATCGGCTACACCTTC.

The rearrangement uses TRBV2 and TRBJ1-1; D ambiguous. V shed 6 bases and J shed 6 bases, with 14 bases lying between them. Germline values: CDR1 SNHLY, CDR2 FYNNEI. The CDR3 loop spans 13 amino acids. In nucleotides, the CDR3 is TGTGCCAGCAGACGAATACCTCGGGCTGAAGCTTTCTTT. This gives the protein CASRRIPRAEAFF.

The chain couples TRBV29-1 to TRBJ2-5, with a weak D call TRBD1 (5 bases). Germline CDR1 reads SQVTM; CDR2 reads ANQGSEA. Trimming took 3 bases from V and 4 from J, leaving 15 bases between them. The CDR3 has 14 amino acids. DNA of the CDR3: TGCAGCGTTGACGACAGTGGGGTGGGAGAGACCCAGTACTTC. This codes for CSVDDSGVGETQYF.